This T cell receptor (beta chain) was documented in a study of PD-1 blockade in classical Hodgkin lymphoma. Whole-study findings and limits: Compared with healthy donors, newly diagnosed patients reportedly showed lower baseline TCR diversity. The authors excluded patients who started nivolumab under 1 year after ASCT. CD4+ TCR diversity rose significantly by C4D1, and CD8+ TCR diversity did not. The origin of the repertoire differences remains undefined, with disease activity or prior therapy as possible causes.

The V gene lost 7 bases and the J gene lost 5 bases, with 8 bases spanning the gap. The germline V gene encodes CDR1 LNHDA and CDR2 SQIVND (reference sequence). The CDR3 loop spans 11 amino acids. The time point here: cycle 4 day 1 (C4D1), after five to seven weeks of nivolumab. Relapse after autologous stem cell transplantation occurred in every patient, and brentuximab vedotin exposure varied. This clone was found a few times. Its target is not known. Profiling relied on immunoSEQ multiplex PCR, and the TCRdb table lists in-frame clones only, not all of them. The data hold about 8,000 clones, with around 78% observed a single time.

This clonotype was obtained from a human donor with classical Hodgkin lymphoma. Specimen: peripheral blood mononuclear cells (PBMCs), collected before the fourth cycle of nivolumab. The chain combines TRBV19 with TRBJ1-1; D call uncertain. In nucleotides, the CDR3 is TGTGCCAGTATGAGGCAAACTGAAGCTTTCTTT. Its protein is CASMRQTEAFF.